These 24 T cell receptor beta chains originate from one sample sequenced in a study of T-cell reconstitution after alpha-beta-depleted transplantation in children. Construction of the TCRbeta library involved unique molecular identifiers. Each CDR3 protein gets one entry after TCRdb re-called the PCR reads with MiXCR. The sample yields 90,000 to 100,000 distinct CDR3 sequences, more than 20% seen once. Material: PBMCs, obtained before TCRalphabeta/CD19-depleted stem cell transplant. The receptor set was obtained from a boy younger than 10 with acute lymphoblastic leukemia, due to receive a stem cell transplant.

The J gene is TRBJ1-2, the V gene TRBV3-1; the D gene is possibly TRBD1 (5 bases). CDR1 is LGHDT, CDR2 YNNKEL, per germline (reference sequence). The CDR3 has 18 amino acids. Trimming pared 0 bases from V and 7 bases from J, leaving 24 bases between. CDR3: CASSQDGSGTERMGGYTF. The CDR3 bases are TGTGCCAGCAGCCAAGATGGGTCCGGGACGGAAAGGATGGGTGGCTACACCTTC.

There are a few counts of this clonotype. The chain couples TRBV29-1 to TRBJ1-1; a possible D gene is TRBD1 (6 bases). Germline V lookup: CDR1 SQVTM, CDR2 ANQGSEA. V was cut by 8 bases and J by 4 bases, with 17 bases left in between. The CDR3 contains 13 residues. The CDR3 DNA sequence: TGCAGCACGTGGTCAGGGGAGGTCACTGAAGCTTTCTTT. This sequence encodes CSTWSGEVTEAFF.

This clonotype was seen more than once but under ten times. V and J are TRBV9 and TRBJ2-1; a weak D match, TRBD2 (5 bases). CDR3 length: 15 residues. CDR1 and CDR2 from the germline V gene are SGDLS and YYNGEE. The V end lost 2 bases, the J end lost 7 bases, and 16 bases lay between the germline ends. Written as DNA, the CDR3 is TGTGCCAGCAGCGTGGGTGGCGGAGGTGGGAATGAGCAGTTCTTC. It codes for CASSVGGGGGNEQFF.

The chain has TRBV7-8 and TRBJ2-5; TRBD1 agrees at 9 bases. This CDR3 is 16 amino acids long. After removal of 6 bases from V and 1 base from J, the junction contained 9 bases not matched to a gene. The germline V gene encodes CDR1 SGHVS and CDR2 FQNEAQ. CDR3 region: CASSNRDRAFQETQYF. The CDR3, as DNA: TGTGCCAGCAGTAACCGGGACAGGGCCTTCCAAGAGACCCAGTACTTC.

This clonotype turned up a few times. The chain employs TRBV29-1 and TRBJ1-2; TRBD1 is a possible D gene (5 bases). Germline loops: CDR1 SQVTM, CDR2 ANQGSEA. The CDR3 consists of 15 residues. The V end was cut by 3 bases, the J end by 4 bases, with 18 bases between. The CDR3 here is CSVDLPGLKVYGYTF. The CDR3, as DNA: TGCAGCGTTGATCTCCCAGGGTTAAAGGTCTATGGCTACACCTTC.

This sequence joins TRBV6-1 and TRBJ2-7, with D tentatively TRBD1 (5 bases). Trimming left V 7 bases short and J 5 bases short, with 21 bases between. CDR1 is MNHNS, CDR2 SASEGT, per germline. This CDR3 spans 15 amino acids. The CDR3: CASKMNAQGLHEQYF. For the CDR3, the DNA is TGTGCCAGCAAAATGAACGCCCAGGGTCTCCACGAGCAGTACTTC.

This clonotype was counted at least ten times. V usage is TRBV5-1 and J usage is TRBJ2-5, with TRBD2 matching over 9 bases. Germline lookup yields CDR1 SGHRS and CDR2 YFSETQ. J was trimmed by 0 bases and V by 2 bases; bases with no gene match: 2. The CDR3 consists of 15 residues. This chain's CDR3 is CASSFTSGYQETQYF. CDR3 nucleotide sequence: TGCGCCAGCAGCTTCACTAGCGGGTACCAAGAGACCCAGTACTTC.

The rearrangement uses TRBV12-3 or TRBV12-4 and TRBJ1-4; TRBD1 is a possible D gene (5 bases). Trimming took off 7 bases at V and 7 bases at J, with 10 bases between the two ends. The CDR3 has 12 amino acids. This CDR3 reads CASNTGGEKLFF. The DNA for the CDR3 is TGTGCCAGCAATACCGGGGGTGAAAAACTGTTTTTT.

This clonotype occurred many times. CDR3 DNA: TGTGCCAGCAGCTGGGGCGGGACAGACACTGAAGCTTTCTTT. Translation: CASSWGGTDTEAFF. J is TRBJ1-1 and V is TRBV7-9, with 7 positions matching TRBD1. The germline V gene has CDR1 SEHNR and CDR2 FQNEAQ (reference sequence). The CDR3 covers 14 residues. J gave up 3 bases and V 4 bases, and 5 bases lay outside the gene matches.

The chain uses TRBV7-8 and TRBJ2-1; D not certain. The V end was cut by 3 bases, the J end by 10 bases, with 13 bases between. Germline values: CDR1 SGHVS, CDR2 FQNEAQ. This CDR3 spans 13 amino acids. The CDR3 bases are TGTGCCAGCAGCTTGTCCCGCCTAGGGGAGCAGTTCTTC. This translates into CASSLSRLGEQFF.

This sequence joins TRBV6-2 or TRBV6-3 and TRBJ1-1; D call uncertain. The CDR3 is 11 amino acids. V dropped 2 bases and J dropped 5 bases, with 3 bases sitting between them. Germline lookup yields CDR1 MNHEY and CDR2 SVGEGT. The CDR3 nucleotides are TGTGCCAGCAGTTACCCGACTGAAGCTTTCTTT. Protein sequence: CASSYPTEAFF.

The chain recombines TRBV28 with TRBJ2-7, with 8 bases identical to TRBD2. Germline CDR1 is MDHEN and CDR2 is SYDVKM. The CDR3 runs 15 residues. V was pared by 7 bases and J by 6 bases, with 14 bases of the junction left unmatched. CDR3: CASIHTSGGAGEQYF. CDR3 nucleotides: TGTGCCAGCATTCATACTAGCGGAGGGGCCGGCGAGCAGTACTTC. The full variable domain, with the rest looked up from reference TRBV28 and TRBJ2-7, is DVKVTQSSRYLVKRTGEKVFLECVQDMDHENMFWYRQDPGLGLRLIYFSYDVKMKEKGDIPEGYSVSREKKERFSLILESASTNQTSMYLCASIHTSGGAGEQYFGPGTRLTVT.

This clonotype has a count of ten or more. The chain uses TRBV10-3 and TRBJ2-7; 11 bases agree with TRBD2. The germline CDR1 and CDR2 sequences are ENHRY and SYGVKD. This CDR3 is built from 15 residues. V lost 6 bases, J lost 3 bases, and 7 bases stayed unmatched. The CDR3 DNA sequence: TGTGCCATCAGGGGGACTAGCGGAGGGGACTACGAGCAGTACTTC. Amino acids: CAIRGTSGGDYEQYF.

This rearrangement joins TRBV6-1 to TRBJ2-5; weak D call: TRBD1 (5 bases). The CDR3 has 13 residues. Trimming shortened V by 7 bases and J by 2 bases, and 11 bases separated the two germline ends. Germline V gene lookup returns CDR1 MNHNS and CDR2 SASEGT. This chain's CDR3 is CASTYAGQETQYF. The CDR3 region has the DNA TGTGCCAGCACGTACGCAGGGCAAGAGACCCAGTACTTC.

The V call is TRBV11-2, the J call TRBJ1-5; no clear D gene. Trimming pared 5 bases from V and 4 bases from J, leaving 9 bases between. Germline CDR1 is SGHAT and CDR2 is FQNNGV. This CDR3 is 13 amino acids long. In DNA, the CDR3 is TGTGCCAGCAGCGCGCGACCGAATCAGCCCCAGCATTTT. It yields the protein CASSARPNQPQHF.

This clonotype was recorded at least ten times. V and J are TRBV7-2 and TRBJ2-3; D uncertain. V shed 4 bases and J shed 2 bases, with 16 bases lying between them. Germline loops: CDR1 SGHTA, CDR2 FQGNSA. The length of the CDR3 is 16 residues. The CDR3 region has the DNA TGTGCCAGCAGCTATAGAGGCACTTCTGACACAGATACGCAGTATTTT. Protein product: CASSYRGTSDTDTQYF.

This clonotype appeared many times. The chain uses TRBV5-1 and TRBJ2-3; D is unclear. CDR1 and CDR2 (germline): SGHRS, YFSETQ. The CDR3 extends over 14 amino acids. V was clipped by 0 bases and J by 5 bases, with 10 bases between them. The CDR3 sequence: CASSLDGRRDTQYF. The CDR3 DNA sequence: TGCGCCAGCAGCTTGGACGGCAGGCGAGATACGCAGTATTTT.

This clonotype was picked up a small number of times. The rearrangement uses TRBV5-1 and TRBJ2-5; 7 bases match TRBD2. Germline values: CDR1 SGHRS, CDR2 YFSETQ. V lost 4 bases, J lost 5 bases, and 11 bases stayed unmatched. The CDR3 is 15 amino acids. The CDR3 coding sequence is TGCGCCAGCAGCAGGAACCTAGCGGAGGGGGAGACCCAGTACTTC. Translation: CASSRNLAEGETQYF.

V and J are TRBV20-1 and TRBJ2-7; D remains unclear. Trimming took off 0 bases at V and 4 bases at J, with 7 bases between the two ends. Per the germline V gene, CDR1 is DFQATT and CDR2 is SNEGSKA (reference sequence). The CDR3 is 12 amino acids. The CDR3 reads CSAREGGYEQYF. The CDR3 DNA follows: TGCAGTGCTAGAGAAGGTGGTTACGAGCAGTACTTC.

The chain couples TRBV3-1 to TRBJ2-5; 12 bases are a match to TRBD2. Looked up from germline, CDR1 is LGHDT and CDR2 is YNNKEL (reference sequence). This CDR3 is built from 15 residues. The V and J ends lost 7 bases and 4 bases, in that order; junction bases with no gene match: 7. This CDR3 is CASTYLGLAGETQYF. In DNA, the CDR3 is TGTGCCAGCACCTACCTGGGACTAGCGGGAGAGACCCAGTACTTC.

The CDR3 nucleotides read TGTGCCAGCAGCTTGAACCCTTTGACGGAGGGGCCCACAGATACGCAGTATTTT. It is translated as CASSLNPLTEGPTDTQYF. The chain combines TRBV11-1 with TRBJ2-3; tentatively, D is TRBD2 (6 bases). This CDR3 region has 18 residues. Trimming removed 3 bases at V and 2 bases at J, with 21 bases between. CDR1 is SGHAT and CDR2 is FQDESV in the germline V gene (reference sequence).

The J gene is TRBJ1-1, the V gene TRBV12-3 or TRBV12-4; D is undetermined. V dropped 3 bases and J dropped 6 bases, with 14 bases sitting between them. This CDR3 has 14 residues. CDR3 sequence reads: CASSLGGLSAEAFF. The CDR3 DNA is TGTGCCAGCAGTTTGGGAGGGCTGTCCGCTGAAGCTTTCTTT.

The rearrangement joins TRBV10-1 to TRBJ2-3; 9 nucleotides agree with TRBD2. Unmatched junction bases numbered 4, after V lost 5 bases and J lost 1 base. CDR1 is WNHNN, CDR2 SYGVQD, per germline (reference sequence). The CDR3 totals 15 residues. The CDR3 coding sequence is TGCGCCAGCAGTTTAGCGGGAGCCGGCACAGATACGCAGTATTTT. It is translated as CASSLAGAGTDTQYF.

A few counts support this clonotype. This rearrangement joins TRBV6-5 to TRBJ1-2, with D perhaps matching TRBD1 (6 bases). V lost 0 bases, J lost 5 bases, and 16 bases lay in between. The CDR3 is made up of 16 amino acids. Germline CDR1 reads MNHEY; CDR2 reads SVGAGI. The CDR3 DNA reads TGTGCCAGCAGTTACTCTTCCGAGGACAGACCTTATGGCTACACCTTC. Protein sequence: CASSYSSEDRPYGYTF.